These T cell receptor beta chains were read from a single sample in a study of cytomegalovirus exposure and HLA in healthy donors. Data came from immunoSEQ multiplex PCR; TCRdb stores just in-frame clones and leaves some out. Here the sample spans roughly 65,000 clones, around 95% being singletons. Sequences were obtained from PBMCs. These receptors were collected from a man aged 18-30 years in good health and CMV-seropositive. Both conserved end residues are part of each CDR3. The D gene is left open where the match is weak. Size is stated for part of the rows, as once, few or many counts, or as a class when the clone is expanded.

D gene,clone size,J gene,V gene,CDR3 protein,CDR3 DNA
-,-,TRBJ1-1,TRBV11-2,CASSPLRNTEAFF,TGTGCCAGCAGCCCCCTCCGTAACACTGAAGCTTTCTTT
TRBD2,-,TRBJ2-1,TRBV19,CASSRSGGVVNEQFF,TGTGCCAGTAGTCGAAGCGGGGGGGTTGTCAATGAGCAGTTCTTC
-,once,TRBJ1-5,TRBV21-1,CASSQWDEGDQPQHF,TGTGCCAGCAGCCAATGGGACGAGGGGGACCAGCCCCAGCATTTT
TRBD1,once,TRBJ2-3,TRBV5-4,CASSIDRGHSDTQYF,TGTGCCAGCAGCATCGACAGGGGGCATTCAGATACGCAGTATTTT
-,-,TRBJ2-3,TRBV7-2,CASSLGGLTDTQYF,TGTGCCAGCAGCTTGGGGGGACTCACAGATACGCAGTATTTT
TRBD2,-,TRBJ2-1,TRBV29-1,CSVRAGEFYNEQFF,TGCAGCGTTAGGGCGGGAGAGTTCTACAATGAGCAGTTCTTC
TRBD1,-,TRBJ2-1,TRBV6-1,CASSEFRTGANNEQFF,TGTGCCAGCAGTGAATTCAGGACAGGGGCGAACAATGAGCAGTTCTTC
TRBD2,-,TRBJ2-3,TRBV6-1,CASSELAGADTQYF,TGTGCCAGCAGTGAACTAGCGGGAGCAGATACGCAGTATTTT
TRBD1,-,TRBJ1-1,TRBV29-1,CSVIGTGNTEAFF,TGCAGCGTTATAGGGACAGGGAACACTGAAGCTTTCTTT
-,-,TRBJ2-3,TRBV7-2,CASSLGGKDTQYF,TGTGCCAGCAGCTTAGGCGGGAAAGATACGCAGTATTTT
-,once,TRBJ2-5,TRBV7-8,CASSLGQRDRGIETQYF,TGTGCCAGCAGCTTAGGGCAGCGCGATCGGGGGATAGAGACCCAGTACTTC
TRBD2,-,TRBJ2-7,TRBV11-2,CASSLVREGYEQYF,TGTGCCAGCAGCTTAGTACGGGAGGGCTACGAGCAGTACTTC
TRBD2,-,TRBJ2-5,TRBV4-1,CASSQDPVLAGHRETQYF,TGCGCCAGCAGCCAAGATCCGGTGCTAGCGGGACATCGAGAGACCCAGTACTTC
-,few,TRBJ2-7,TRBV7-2,CASSLQVENEQYF,TGTGCCAGCAGCCTCCAGGTAGAAAACGAGCAGTACTTC
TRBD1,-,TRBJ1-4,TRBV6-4,CASSHRGGPLKKLFF,TGTGCCAGCAGTCACAGGGGAGGCCCGCTTAAGAAACTGTTTTTT
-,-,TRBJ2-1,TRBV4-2,CASGDNYNEQFF,TGTGCCAGCGGGGACAACTACAATGAGCAGTTCTTC
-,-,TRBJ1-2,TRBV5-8,CASSASGTRANYGYTF,TGTGCCAGCAGCGCCTCCGGGACAAGAGCTAACTATGGCTACACCTTC
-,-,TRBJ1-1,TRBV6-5,CASSYSRQGPEAFF,TGTGCCAGCAGTTACTCTAGGCAGGGCCCTGAAGCTTTCTTT
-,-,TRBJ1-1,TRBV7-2,CASSFLQGAANTEAFF,TGTGCCAGCAGCTTTCTGCAGGGCGCGGCGAACACTGAAGCTTTCTTT
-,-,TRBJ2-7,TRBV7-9,CASSLTVNYEQYF,TGTGCCAGCAGCCTAACAGTGAACTACGAGCAGTACTTC
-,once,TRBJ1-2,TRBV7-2,CASSLTQAYYGYTF,TGTGCCAGCAGCTTAACCCAGGCCTACTATGGCTACACCTTC
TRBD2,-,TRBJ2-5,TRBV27,CASKVGTSAPTGETQYF,TGTGCCAGCAAGGTCGGGACTAGCGCACCGACGGGAGAGACCCAGTACTTC
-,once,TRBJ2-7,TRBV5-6,CASSRGSPSYEQYF,TGTGCCAGCAGCAGAGGTTCACCTTCCTACGAGCAGTACTTC
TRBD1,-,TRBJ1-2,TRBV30,CAWRGTGGFGYGYTF,TGTGCCTGGAGAGGGACAGGGGGCTTTGGCTATGGCTACACCTTC
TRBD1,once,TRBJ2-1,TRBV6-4,CASSPTDRGLAEQFF,TGTGCCAGCAGCCCGACGGACAGGGGGCTAGCGGAGCAGTTCTTC
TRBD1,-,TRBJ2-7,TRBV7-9,CASSLTQAGGLGEQYF,TGTGCCAGCAGCTTGACCCAGGCAGGGGGCTTAGGGGAGCAGTACTTC
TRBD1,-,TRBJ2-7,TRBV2,CASRPGTDEQYF,TGTGCCAGCAGACCCGGGACAGACGAGCAGTACTTC
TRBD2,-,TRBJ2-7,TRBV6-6,CASSYGLAGVNEQYF,TGTGCCAGCAGTTACGGACTAGCGGGAGTGAACGAGCAGTACTTC
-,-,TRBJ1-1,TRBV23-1,CASRRGENTEAFF,TGCGCCAGCAGGCGGGGGGAGAACACTGAAGCTTTCTTT
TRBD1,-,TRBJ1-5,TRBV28,CASSSDRLYSNQPQHF,TGTGCCAGCAGTTCGGACAGGCTTTATAGCAATCAGCCCCAGCATTTT
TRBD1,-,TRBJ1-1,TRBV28,CASRDRGPGTEAFF,TGTGCCAGCAGAGACAGGGGGCCGGGGACTGAAGCTTTCTTT
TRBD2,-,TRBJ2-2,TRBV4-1,CASSQDRLAGVVTGELFF,TGCGCCAGCAGCCAAGATCGGCTAGCGGGAGTTGTCACCGGGGAGCTGTTTTTT
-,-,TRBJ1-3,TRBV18,CASSPRDISGNTIYF,TGTGCCAGCTCACCACGGGACATCTCTGGAAACACCATATATTTT
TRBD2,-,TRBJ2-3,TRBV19,CASSIVAGVGTDTQYF,TGTGCCAGTAGTATAGTGGCGGGAGTTGGTACAGATACGCAGTATTTT
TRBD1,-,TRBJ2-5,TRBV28,CASRTGTPETQYF,TGTGCCAGTCGGACAGGGACCCCGGAGACCCAGTACTTC
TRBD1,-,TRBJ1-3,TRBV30,CAGKTGTGGNTIYF,TGTGCCGGAAAAACTGGGACAGGCGGAAACACCATATATTTT
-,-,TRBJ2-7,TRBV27,CASSLRVDSLRMEQYF,TGTGCCAGCAGTTTAAGGGTGGACTCCCTCAGGATGGAGCAGTACTTC
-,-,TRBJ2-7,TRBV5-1,CASSLGDSAGEQYF,TGCGCCAGCAGCTTGGGTGACAGTGCAGGGGAGCAGTACTTC
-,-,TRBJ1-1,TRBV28,CASSSPGLTRDTEAFF,TGTGCCAGCAGTTCCCCCGGTCTCACTCGGGACACTGAAGCTTTCTTT
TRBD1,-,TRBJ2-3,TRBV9,CASSPHRGPTDTQYF,TGTGCCAGCAGCCCCCACAGGGGTCCCACAGATACGCAGTATTTT
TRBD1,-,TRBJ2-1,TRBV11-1,CASSVTGYNEQFF,TGTGCCAGTAGCGTGACAGGGTACAATGAGCAGTTCTTC
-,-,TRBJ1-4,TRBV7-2,CASSFGNEKLFF,TGTGCCAGCAGCTTCGGTAATGAAAAACTGTTTTTT
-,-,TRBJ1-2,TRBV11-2,CASTPRGGWDTNYGYTF,TGTGCCAGCACCCCGAGAGGGGGTTGGGATACTAACTATGGCTACACCTTC
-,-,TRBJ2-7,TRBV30,CAWSAAVSYSYEQYF,TGTGCCTGGAGCGCTGCTGTCAGTTACTCCTACGAGCAGTACTTC
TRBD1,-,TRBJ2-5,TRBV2,CASSVATGGQETQYF,TGTGCCAGCAGTGTGGCGACAGGGGGCCAAGAGACCCAGTACTTC
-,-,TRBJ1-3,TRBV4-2,CASSPRGGEYGNTIYF,TGTGCCAGCAGCCCCCGGGGAGGGGAGTACGGAAACACCATATATTTT
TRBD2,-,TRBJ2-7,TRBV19,CASSTGLAFSYEQYF,TGTGCCAGTAGTACGGGACTAGCGTTCTCCTACGAGCAGTACTTC
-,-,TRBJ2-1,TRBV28,CASSPRGGLIYNEQFF,TGTGCCAGCAGCCCTAGGGGGGGCCTAATCTACAATGAGCAGTTCTTC
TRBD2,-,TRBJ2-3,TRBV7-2,CASSTSGGAGDTQYF,TGTGCCAGCAGCACTAGCGGGGGGGCGGGAGATACGCAGTATTTT